A selection of T cell receptor beta chains follows, all from one sample in a study of sequential checkpoint blockade in melanoma. TCRdb's copy holds only in-frame clones and misses some; the assay was immunoSEQ multiplex PCR. The sample carries 4,000 to 5,500 clones, 70% to 85% recorded once. The sequences come from CD8+ T cells sorted from blood (inferred from file names), collected from a patient given nivolumab and ipilimumab in sequence. All receptors derive from a human donor with melanoma. CDR3s include the opening cysteine and the closing phenylalanine or tryptophan. The order of the fields is J gene, D gene, V gene, clone size, CDR3 DNA, CDR3 protein. D genes are given only for firm matches. Size is stated for part of the rows, as once, few or many counts, or as a class when the clone is expanded.

j_gene: TRBJ2-7
d_gene: .
v_gene: TRBV6-5
abundance: few
CDR3nt: TGTGCCAGCAGTTACATCGGAGACAAGGGGTACGAGCAGTACTTC
CDR3aa: CASSYIGDKGYEQYF

j_gene: TRBJ2-3
d_gene: .
v_gene: TRBV11-2
abundance: .
CDR3nt: TGTGCCAGCAGCTTGTACGACAGAACCACAGATACGCAGTATTTT
CDR3aa: CASSLYDRTTDTQYF

j_gene: TRBJ2-1
d_gene: .
v_gene: TRBV7-3
abundance: .
CDR3nt: TGTGCCAGCAGCTTTGGCGGCAGCTCCTACAATGAGCAGTTCTTC
CDR3aa: CASSFGGSSYNEQFF

j_gene: TRBJ2-3
d_gene: TRBD2
v_gene: TRBV18
abundance: .
CDR3nt: TGTGCCAGCTCACTAGCTAGCGGGGGATACACAGATACGCAGTATTTT
CDR3aa: CASSLASGGYTDTQYF

j_gene: TRBJ2-7
d_gene: TRBD1
v_gene: TRBV6-6
abundance: .
CDR3nt: TGTGCCAGCAGTGGGGACAGAAACTACGAGCAGTACTTC
CDR3aa: CASSGDRNYEQYF

j_gene: TRBJ2-3
d_gene: .
v_gene: TRBV10-1
abundance: .
CDR3nt: TGCGCCAGCAGCGACCCGACTGAAAGATCTAGCACAGATACGCAGTATTTT
CDR3aa: CASSDPTERSSTDTQYF

j_gene: TRBJ1-5
d_gene: .
v_gene: TRBV19
abundance: once
CDR3nt: TGTGCCAGTAGTAGTCCGGGCCAGGGAAGGCTGCCTCAGCATTTT
CDR3aa: CASSSPGQGRLPQHF

j_gene: TRBJ2-3
d_gene: TRBD1
v_gene: TRBV7-2
abundance: .
CDR3nt: TGTGCCAGCCTGGACAGGGAGATTTTCACAGATACGCAGTATTTT
CDR3aa: CASLDREIFTDTQYF

j_gene: TRBJ2-3
d_gene: TRBD2
v_gene: TRBV15
abundance: .
CDR3nt: TGTGCCACCAGCAGAGAGCGGGAGCCAGATACGCAGTATTTT
CDR3aa: CATSREREPDTQYF

j_gene: TRBJ2-3
d_gene: TRBD2
v_gene: TRBV11-2
abundance: .
CDR3nt: TGTGCCAGCAGCTTAGATTGGGGACTAGCGGGGGGTTATAGCACAGATACGCAGTATTTT
CDR3aa: CASSLDWGLAGGYSTDTQYF

j_gene: TRBJ2-5
d_gene: TRBD2
v_gene: TRBV27
abundance: .
CDR3nt: TGTGCCAGCAGTTTAGAGCTTCGGGGAGGGCAAGAGACCCAGTACTTC
CDR3aa: CASSLELRGGQETQYF

j_gene: TRBJ2-1
d_gene: .
v_gene: TRBV11-2
abundance: .
CDR3nt: TGTGCCAGCACCTTAATATTGCGTCCATTAGAGCAGTTCTTC
CDR3aa: CASTLILRPLEQFF

j_gene: TRBJ1-3
d_gene: .
v_gene: TRBV5-1
abundance: .
CDR3nt: TGCGCCAGCAGCTTGGTCGGAGCGGGCTCTGGAAACACCATATATTTT
CDR3aa: CASSLVGAGSGNTIYF

j_gene: TRBJ2-5
d_gene: TRBD2
v_gene: TRBV5-4
abundance: .
CDR3nt: TGTGCCAGCAGCCAGCCGGGAGGACTAGCGGGAAACCAAGAGACCCAGTACTTC
CDR3aa: CASSQPGGLAGNQETQYF

j_gene: TRBJ2-3
d_gene: TRBD2
v_gene: TRBV9
abundance: .
CDR3nt: TGTGCCAGCAGCGTAGGTACTAGCGGCACAGATACGCAGTATTTT
CDR3aa: CASSVGTSGTDTQYF

j_gene: TRBJ1-1
d_gene: TRBD1
v_gene: TRBV4-1
abundance: .
CDR3nt: TGCGCCAGCAGCTCCCCGGACAGGGGCCCTTTGAACACTGAAGCTTTCTTT
CDR3aa: CASSSPDRGPLNTEAFF

j_gene: TRBJ1-1
d_gene: .
v_gene: TRBV6-1
abundance: .
CDR3nt: TGTGCCAGCAACTTATATAGGGGCACTGAAGCTTTCTTT
CDR3aa: CASNLYRGTEAFF

j_gene: TRBJ2-7
d_gene: TRBD2
v_gene: TRBV2
abundance: few
CDR3nt: TGTGCCAGCAGTGAAGCCGGCGGGAGGGCCGTTTACGAGCAGTACTTC
CDR3aa: CASSEAGGRAVYEQYF

j_gene: TRBJ2-7
d_gene: .
v_gene: TRBV28
abundance: .
CDR3nt: TGTGCCAGCAGTTCCCCGGGGGTGGGCGAGCAGTACTTC
CDR3aa: CASSSPGVGEQYF

j_gene: TRBJ2-5
d_gene: TRBD2
v_gene: TRBV9
abundance: .
CDR3nt: TGTGCCAGCAGCGCCGGACTAGCGAAAGAGACCCAGTACTTC
CDR3aa: CASSAGLAKETQYF

j_gene: TRBJ2-7
d_gene: .
v_gene: TRBV9
abundance: few
CDR3nt: TGTGCCAGCAGTGACCCGGGACTCTCCGGGGAGCAGTACTTC
CDR3aa: CASSDPGLSGEQYF

j_gene: TRBJ1-1
d_gene: .
v_gene: TRBV9
abundance: .
CDR3nt: TGTGCCAGCAGCGCGGGGGGGGCTTGGACCACTGAAGCTTTCTTT
CDR3aa: CASSAGGAWTTEAFF

j_gene: TRBJ2-7
d_gene: .
v_gene: TRBV5-6
abundance: .
CDR3nt: TGTGCCAGCAGCTTGAGCCTAGCGACCCACGAGCAGTACTTC
CDR3aa: CASSLSLATHEQYF

j_gene: TRBJ2-7
d_gene: .
v_gene: TRBV7-3
abundance: few
CDR3nt: TGTGCCAGCAGCTCGACTAGGGGGGGGAAAGTGCAGTACTTC
CDR3aa: CASSSTRGGKVQYF

j_gene: TRBJ2-7
d_gene: TRBD1
v_gene: TRBV7-6
abundance: .
CDR3nt: TGTGCCAGCAGCGCGTACAGGGGTGGTTACTACGAGCAGTACTTC
CDR3aa: CASSAYRGGYYEQYF

j_gene: TRBJ2-1
d_gene: .
v_gene: TRBV6-5
abundance: few
CDR3nt: TGTGCCAGCAGGGGGACTTTAAATGAGCAGTTCTTC
CDR3aa: CASRGTLNEQFF

j_gene: TRBJ2-1
d_gene: .
v_gene: TRBV7-6
abundance: .
CDR3nt: TGTGCCAGCAGTCAAACCATGGGTCAGGGCTACAATGAGCAGTTCTTC
CDR3aa: CASSQTMGQGYNEQFF

j_gene: TRBJ2-1
d_gene: .
v_gene: TRBV12-5
abundance: .
CDR3nt: TGTGCTAGTGCCTTACCGGACGGAGGATACAATGAGCAGTTCTTC
CDR3aa: CASALPDGGYNEQFF

j_gene: TRBJ2-7
d_gene: .
v_gene: TRBV7-6
abundance: .
CDR3nt: TGTGCCAGCAGCTTATATTCCGCTACCCATTATTACTCCTACGAGCAGTACTTC
CDR3aa: CASSLYSATHYYSYEQYF

j_gene: TRBJ2-6
d_gene: .
v_gene: TRBV11-3
abundance: .
CDR3nt: TGTGCCAGCAGCAATGTTTTATCTCGACAAAGTCGGGCCAACGTCCTGACTTTC
CDR3aa: CASSNVLSRQSRANVLTF

j_gene: TRBJ2-3
d_gene: TRBD2
v_gene: TRBV7-3
abundance: .
CDR3nt: TGTGCCAGCAGTTACCTAGCGGGAGGAGATACGCAGTATTTT
CDR3aa: CASSYLAGGDTQYF

j_gene: TRBJ2-3
d_gene: .
v_gene: TRBV29-1
abundance: .
CDR3nt: TGCAGCGTCCTCTGGGACACACATACGCAGTATTTT
CDR3aa: CSVLWDTHTQYF

j_gene: TRBJ2-1
d_gene: TRBD2
v_gene: TRBV27
abundance: .
CDR3nt: TGTGCCAGCAGTTCGACGGGACTAGCGGGGTTTAGCTCCTACAATGAGCAGTTCTTC
CDR3aa: CASSSTGLAGFSSYNEQFF

j_gene: TRBJ2-1
d_gene: .
v_gene: TRBV4-2
abundance: few
CDR3nt: TGTGCCAGCAGCTTGGTTGACAACTCCTACAATGAGCAGTTCTTC
CDR3aa: CASSLVDNSYNEQFF

j_gene: TRBJ2-3
d_gene: TRBD2
v_gene: TRBV28
abundance: .
CDR3nt: TGTGCCAGCAGTGCGATCTATCGACTAGCCGGGACTAGCACAGATACGCAGTATTTT
CDR3aa: CASSAIYRLAGTSTDTQYF

j_gene: TRBJ2-7
d_gene: TRBD2
v_gene: TRBV27
abundance: .
CDR3nt: TGTGCCAGCAGTTTAGGGGGGGGCTACGAGCAGTACTTC
CDR3aa: CASSLGGGYEQYF

j_gene: TRBJ2-1
d_gene: TRBD1
v_gene: TRBV5-1
abundance: .
CDR3nt: TGCGCCAGCAGCACCGGGACAGGGGGCCGAAATGAGCAGTTCTTC
CDR3aa: CASSTGTGGRNEQFF

j_gene: TRBJ2-3
d_gene: .
v_gene: TRBV28
abundance: .
CDR3nt: TGTGCCAGCAGTTTATGGGGAGGTGGCGGCACCGAAACAGATACGCAGTATTTT
CDR3aa: CASSLWGGGGTETDTQYF

j_gene: TRBJ2-2
d_gene: .
v_gene: TRBV27
abundance: .
CDR3nt: TGTGCCAGCAGTTTCCGGGACACCGGGGAGCTGTTTTTT
CDR3aa: CASSFRDTGELFF

j_gene: TRBJ2-7
d_gene: TRBD1
v_gene: TRBV7-9
abundance: .
CDR3nt: TGTGCCAGCAGCCTCGGACAGGGGGAGGGCTACGAGCAGTACTTC
CDR3aa: CASSLGQGEGYEQYF

j_gene: TRBJ2-1
d_gene: TRBD2
v_gene: TRBV11-2
abundance: .
CDR3nt: TGTGCCAGCAGCTTAGTTATAGCTAGCGGGATAAGCTACAATGAGCAGTTCTTC
CDR3aa: CASSLVIASGISYNEQFF

j_gene: TRBJ2-6
d_gene: .
v_gene: TRBV15
abundance: .
CDR3nt: TGTGCCACCAGCAGAGCGGGTCCACTCTCTGGGGCCAACGTCCTGACTTTC
CDR3aa: CATSRAGPLSGANVLTF

j_gene: TRBJ1-5
d_gene: .
v_gene: TRBV4-3
abundance: few
CDR3nt: TGCGCCAGCAGCCAAGGTACAGGGCTAGTCCAGCCCCAGCATTTT
CDR3aa: CASSQGTGLVQPQHF

j_gene: TRBJ2-3
d_gene: TRBD2
v_gene: TRBV5-1
abundance: few
CDR3nt: TGCGCCAGTGGGGGGGTAGCCGCTAGCACAGATACGCAGTATTTT
CDR3aa: CASGGVAASTDTQYF

j_gene: TRBJ2-4
d_gene: TRBD1
v_gene: TRBV7-9
abundance: .
CDR3nt: TGTGCCAGCAGCAGAACAGGGGGCGGATCTCTAGCCAAAAACATTCAGTACTTC
CDR3aa: CASSRTGGGSLAKNIQYF

j_gene: TRBJ2-7
d_gene: .
v_gene: TRBV13
abundance: .
CDR3nt: TGTGCCAGCAGCCCCGGACTTAGCTCCTACGAGCAGTACTTC
CDR3aa: CASSPGLSSYEQYF

j_gene: TRBJ2-3
d_gene: .
v_gene: TRBV7-8
abundance: .
CDR3nt: TGTGCCAGCAGCCGAGACTCCACAGATACGCAGTATTTT
CDR3aa: CASSRDSTDTQYF

j_gene: TRBJ2-7
d_gene: TRBD1
v_gene: TRBV5-6
abundance: .
CDR3nt: TGTGCCAGCAGCTTTCGGACAGGCGAGCAGTACTTC
CDR3aa: CASSFRTGEQYF

j_gene: TRBJ1-1
d_gene: TRBD1
v_gene: TRBV10-3
abundance: few
CDR3nt: TGTGCCATCAGTGAGTCGGGACAGGGGTTGTCGACTGAAGCTTTCTTT
CDR3aa: CAISESGQGLSTEAFF

j_gene: TRBJ2-5
d_gene: TRBD2
v_gene: TRBV6-6
abundance: once
CDR3nt: TGTGCCAGCAGCCTGGCTAGCGGGGAGGCCCAAGAGACCCAGTACTTC
CDR3aa: CASSLASGEAQETQYF

j_gene: TRBJ2-1
d_gene: .
v_gene: TRBV7-2
abundance: .
CDR3nt: TGTGCCAGCAGCTTAACGGATAGGAGGTCCTACAATGAGCAGTTCTTC
CDR3aa: CASSLTDRRSYNEQFF